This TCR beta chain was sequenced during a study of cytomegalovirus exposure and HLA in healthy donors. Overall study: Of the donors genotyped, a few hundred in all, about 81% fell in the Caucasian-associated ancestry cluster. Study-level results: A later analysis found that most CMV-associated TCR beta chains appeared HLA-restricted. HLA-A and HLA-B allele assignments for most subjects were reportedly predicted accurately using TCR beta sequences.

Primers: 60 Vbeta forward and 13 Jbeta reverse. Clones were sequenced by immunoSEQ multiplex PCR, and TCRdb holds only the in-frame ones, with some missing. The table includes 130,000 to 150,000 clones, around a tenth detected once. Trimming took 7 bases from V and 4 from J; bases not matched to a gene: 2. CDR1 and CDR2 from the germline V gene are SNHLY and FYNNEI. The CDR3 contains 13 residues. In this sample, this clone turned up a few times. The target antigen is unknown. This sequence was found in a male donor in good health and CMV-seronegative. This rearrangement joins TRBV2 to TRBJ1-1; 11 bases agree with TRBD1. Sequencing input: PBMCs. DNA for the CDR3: TGTGCCAGCAAGGGGACAGGGGGCACTGAAGCTTTCTTT. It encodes CASKGTGGTEAFF.